The T cell receptor (beta chain) described here comes from a study of T-cell memory formation after mild COVID-19. Study at large: Most TCR clusters belonged to a single donor. General study points: Some responding clones appeared in pre-infection memory, suggesting cross-reactive memory joined. Of the contracting clones, CD4+ ones lay mainly in CM and EM, and CD8+ ones in EMRA.

The CDR3 is 15 amino acids. J gave up 6 bases and V 2 bases, and 9 bases lay outside the gene matches. In germline, CDR1 is SGHRS, CDR2 YFSETQ. Remarks on this clonotype: Its antigen remains unknown.

It was 5'RACE with constant-segment primers that produced the TCR alpha and TCR beta cDNA libraries, which carried sample barcodes and UMIs. In TCRdb, the 5' RACE reads were re-called with MiXCR into one record per CDR3 protein. The sample holds 470,000 or so distinct CDR3 sequences, roughly 18% seen once. This chain uses TRBV5-1 with TRBJ1-2, with 8 bases aligning to TRBD1. The sequence came from a man aged 18 to 30 who had mild COVID-19 (a few samples of this study predate the infection). Cell type and time point are not known. The sequencing input was PBMCs or a T cell subset sorted from them (not recorded which). CDR3 sequence (DNA): TGCGCCAGCAGCTTACGGGACAGGAGAACTGATGGCTACACCTTC. Translation gives CASSLRDRRTDGYTF.